The 30 T cell receptor beta chains presented below share a single source sample, sequenced in a study of graft-versus-host responses after intestinal transplantation. These receptors' targets are unknown. Data came from immunoSEQ multiplex PCR; TCRdb stores just in-frame clones and leaves some out. The sample has tens of thousands of clones, about 88% seen once. The source material was unstimulated CD4+ T cells sorted from spleen or lymph node cells, sampled before intestinal transplant. The receptors derive from a human donor who received an intestinal transplant.

The rearrangement links TRBV19 to TRBJ2-3; TRBD1 matches 12 bases. The CDR3 is 15 amino acids. The V and J ends lost 7 bases and 6 bases, in that order; junction bases with no gene match: 8. Germline V gene lookup returns CDR1 LNHDA and CDR2 SQIVND (reference sequence). The CDR3 sequence: CASTRGTGGRDTQYF. CDR3 in DNA: TGTGCCAGTACGCGAGGGACAGGGGGCAGGGATACGCAGTATTTT.

A few counts support this clone. The chain recombines TRBV7-9 with TRBJ2-2; 11 nucleotides agree with TRBD2. V dropped 4 bases and J dropped 5; count of bases not matched to a gene: 3. The CDR3 extends over 15 amino acids. Germline CDR1 reads SEHNR; CDR2 reads FQNEAQ (reference sequence). The CDR3 sequence: CASSSRLAGTGELFF. The DNA of the CDR3 is TGTGCCAGCAGCTCCCGACTAGCGGGAACCGGGGAGCTGTTTTTT.

This CDR3 reads CASSLGDYYGQYF. The CDR3 bases are TGTGCCAGCAGTTTGGGGGACTATTATGGGCAGTACTTC. V usage is TRBV28 and J usage is TRBJ2-7; 7 bases align to TRBD2. The CDR3 sequence is 13 residues long. V shed 3 bases, J shed 9 bases, and the junction held 8 bases outside the gene matches. The germline V gene has CDR1 MDHEN and CDR2 SYDVKM.

The genes are TRBV5-1 and TRBJ2-1; TRBD2 matches 7 bases. The CDR3 loop spans 14 amino acids. V dropped 0 bases and J dropped 5; count of bases not matched to a gene: 2. Germline assignment: CDR1 SGHRS and CDR2 YFSETQ. The CDR3 DNA sequence: TGCGCCAGCAGCTTGGAACTAGCGAACAATGAGCAGTTCTTC. Its translation is CASSLELANNEQFF.

This chain joins TRBV5-1 and TRBJ2-3, with TRBD1 matching over 10 bases. The germline V gene has CDR1 SGHRS and CDR2 YFSETQ. CDR3 length: 13 amino acids. Trimming cost V 7 bases and J 1 base; bases outside gene matches: 0. The CDR3 sequence is CASGTGGTDTQYF. The CDR3 bases are TGCGCCAGCGGGACAGGGGGCACAGATACGCAGTATTTT.

The rearrangement joins TRBV25-1 to TRBJ2-7, with 7 bases that match TRBD2. CDR1 and CDR2 from the germline V gene are MGHDK and SYGVNS. The length of the CDR3 is 14 residues. The V gene end was trimmed by 6 bases and the J gene end by 1 base; junction bases not matched to a gene: 6. The CDR3 coding sequence is TGTGCCAGCAGAAGAAGCGGGATTTCCTACGAGCAGTACTTC. This encodes CASRRSGISYEQYF.

This clone was seen only once. V usage is TRBV6-1 and J usage is TRBJ1-2; no clear D. This CDR3 spans 13 amino acids. CDR1 MNHNS and CDR2 SASEGT come from the germline V gene. Trimming took 1 base from V and 11 from J, leaving 14 bases between them. CDR3 DNA: TGTGCCAGCAGTGAAGTGGCGGGTTTTAAATACACCTTC. It is translated as CASSEVAGFKYTF.

The chain combines TRBV5-1 with TRBJ2-7; weak D call: TRBD2 (6 bases). The CDR3 covers 13 residues. Trimming left V 4 bases short and J 3 bases short, with 11 bases between. Per the germline V gene, CDR1 is SGHRS and CDR2 is YFSETQ. The CDR3 here is CASSRAGYYEQYF. The CDR3 nucleotides read TGCGCCAGCAGCAGGGCGGGGTACTACGAGCAGTACTTC.

The V call is TRBV29-1, the J call TRBJ2-1; 9 bases map to TRBD1. V lost 6 bases, J lost 2 bases, and 8 bases stayed unmatched. Germline values: CDR1 SQVTM, CDR2 ANQGSEA. The CDR3 has 15 residues. The CDR3 loop reads CSVDGQGNTYNEQFF. The CDR3 DNA is TGCAGCGTGGATGGACAGGGGAACACCTACAATGAGCAGTTCTTC.

The chain links TRBV28 to TRBJ2-5; possible D gene TRBD1, 5 bases. Germline assignment: CDR1 MDHEN and CDR2 SYDVKM. Trimming removed 3 bases at V and 5 bases at J, with 10 bases between. The CDR3 contains 13 residues. The CDR3 nucleotides are TGTGCCAGCAGTTTTGAACAGGAGGAGACCCAGTACTTC. This codes for CASSFEQEETQYF.

This clone was picked up a small number of times. The chain joins TRBV29-1 to TRBJ2-7, with a possible D match to TRBD2 (6 bases). The CDR3 consists of 14 residues. CDR1 and CDR2 from the germline V gene are SQVTM and ANQGSEA. Deletions cut 4 bases from V and 2 bases from J, with 15 bases between. CDR3 amino acids: CSVAAEGGPYEQYF. The CDR3 DNA reads TGCAGCGTTGCAGCCGAGGGAGGTCCCTACGAGCAGTACTTC.

The chain is built from TRBV18 and TRBJ2-1; TRBD2 matches at 8 bases. With V trimmed by 6 bases and J by 6 bases, 10 bases remained unmatched. Germline CDR1 and CDR2: KGHSH and LQKENI. The CDR3 has 15 amino acids. CDR3 nucleotides: TGTGCCAGCTCTCGATCCGGGACTAGGGGCAATGAGCAGTTCTTC. Its translation: CASSRSGTRGNEQFF.

The genes are TRBV15 and TRBJ2-1; the D is unclear. CDR1 and CDR2 (germline): LNHNV, YYDKDF (reference sequence). The V and J ends lost 2 bases and 0 bases respectively, with 5 bases between them. The CDR3 length is 14 residues. The CDR3 nucleotides are TGTGCCACCAGCAGACGCAGCTCCTACAATGAGCAGTTCTTC. This translates into CATSRRSSYNEQFF.

V gene TRBV7-8 combines with J gene TRBJ2-3; TRBD1 agrees at 10 bases. V lost 7 bases and J lost 2; bases outside the gene matches: 6. The germline V gene has CDR1 SGHVS and CDR2 FQNEAQ. The CDR3 runs 15 residues. This CDR3 is CASTLGTGATDTQYF. For the CDR3, the DNA is TGTGCCAGCACCCTCGGGACAGGGGCCACAGATACGCAGTATTTT.

The chain couples TRBV10-3 to TRBJ2-7, with D possibly TRBD1 on 6 matching bases. This CDR3 has 13 amino acids. The V gene's germline CDR1 is ENHRY and CDR2 SYGVKD. Trimming shortened V by 4 bases and J by 3 bases, and 10 bases separated the two germline ends. CDR3 DNA: TGTGCCATCAGTGTGGGGGCCCTCTACGAGCAGTACTTC. It translates to CAISVGALYEQYF.

This chain joins TRBV6-1 and TRBJ1-2, with D possibly matching TRBD1 (5 bases). Deletions cut 7 bases from V and 4 bases from J, with 10 bases between. The germline gives CDR1 MNHNS, CDR2 SASEGT. This CDR3 comprises 12 residues. CDR3 sequence (DNA): TGTGCCAGCACGGGGGTTGGCTATGGCTACACCTTC. It codes for CASTGVGYGYTF.

This clone showed up just a few times. This chain connects TRBV4-1 to TRBJ1-3; D may be TRBD1 (5 bases). Germline V CDR1 and CDR2: MGHRA, YSYEKL. The CDR3 length is 15 residues. The V end was cut by 0 bases, the J end by 6 bases, with 12 bases between. This CDR3 is CASSQDSHRKNTIYF. As DNA, the CDR3 is TGCGCCAGCAGCCAAGATAGTCACAGGAAAAACACCATATATTTT.

V gene TRBV11-2 combines with J gene TRBJ2-7; 12 positions match TRBD2. Germline CDR1 SGHAT, CDR2 FQNNGV. The V and J ends lost 2 bases and 4 bases, in that order; junction bases with no gene match: 12. This CDR3 is built from 18 residues. The CDR3 is CASSLLVGLAGRKYEQYF. CDR3 nucleotide sequence: TGTGCCAGCAGCTTACTGGTCGGACTAGCGGGGAGAAAGTACGAGCAGTACTTC.

This rearrangement joins TRBV14 to TRBJ2-3, with 8 bases identical to TRBD2. Germline values: CDR1 SGHDN, CDR2 FVKESK. The V gene end was trimmed by 4 bases and the J gene end by 3 bases; junction bases not matched to a gene: 6. This CDR3 region has 15 residues. This CDR3 reads CASSRTSQFTDTQYF. The CDR3, as DNA: TGTGCCAGCAGCCGGACTAGCCAATTTACAGATACGCAGTATTTT.

This chain uses TRBV29-1 with TRBJ2-7; 7 bases fit TRBD1. The CDR3 has 12 amino acids. V shed 2 bases and J 9 bases; nucleotides not matched to a gene: 7. The germline V gene has CDR1 SQVTM and CDR2 ANQGSEA. CDR3 loop: CSVETGTDGQYF. CDR3 DNA sequence: TGCAGCGTTGAAACCGGGACAGATGGGCAGTACTTC.

V usage is TRBV28 and J usage is TRBJ2-1; 7 bases line up with TRBD2. The CDR3 covers 15 residues. CDR1 and CDR2 (germline): MDHEN, SYDVKM. With 10 bases clipped from V and 7 bases from J, the junction kept 16 bases outside the gene matches. CDR3 in amino acids: CATTRPGVGGNEQFF. The CDR3 DNA reads as TGTGCCACCACTCGGCCGGGAGTGGGGGGGAATGAGCAGTTCTTC.

This chain joins TRBV5-1 and TRBJ2-2, with 13 bases fitting TRBD2. The CDR3 extends over 16 amino acids. Trimming took 3 bases from V and 4 from J; bases not matched to a gene: 3. Germline V gene sequence: CDR1 SGHRS, CDR2 YFSETQ. The chain's CDR3 is CASSSWTSGSTGELFF. The CDR3 coding sequence is TGCGCCAGCAGCTCCTGGACTAGCGGGAGCACCGGGGAGCTGTTTTTT.

This chain connects TRBV5-1 to TRBJ2-2; 15 bases line up with TRBD2. The CDR3 has 16 residues. Germline V gene lookup returns CDR1 SGHRS and CDR2 YFSETQ. V shed 3 bases, J shed 5 bases, and the junction held 2 bases outside the gene matches. CDR3 loop: CASSWGTSGRTGELFF. The CDR3 DNA follows: TGCGCCAGCAGCTGGGGGACTAGCGGGAGGACCGGGGAGCTGTTTTTT.

This clone appeared a few times. This chain links TRBV5-4 with TRBJ2-7; 7 bases align to TRBD1. J lost 5 bases, V lost 4 bases, and 9 bases had no gene match. This CDR3 has 14 amino acids. Germline V gene sequence: CDR1 SGHNT, CDR2 YYREEE (reference sequence). The CDR3 DNA is TGTGCCAGCAGCCCCCCCGGACAGGCTAACGAGCAGTACTTC. Translating gives CASSPPGQANEQYF.

This chain links TRBV5-1 with TRBJ1-1; D perhaps matches TRBD1 (6 bases). The CDR3 contains 13 residues. V was trimmed by 0 bases and J by 4 bases, leaving 7 bases between them. Germline V gives CDR1 SGHRS, CDR2 YFSETQ. CDR3 residues: CASSLGTATEAFF. The CDR3 nucleotides are TGCGCCAGCAGCTTGGGGACAGCCACTGAAGCTTTCTTT. The full variable domain, its missing parts supplied by reference TRBV5-1 and TRBJ1-1, is KAGVTQTPRYLIKTRGQQVTLSCSPISGHRSVSWYQQTPGQGLQFLFEYFSETQRNKGNFPGRFSGRQFSNSRSEMNVSTLELGDSALYLCASSLGTATEAFFGQGTRLTVV.

The chain employs TRBV29-1 and TRBJ2-1, with D hard to call. The CDR3 loop spans 15 amino acids. Germline V lookup: CDR1 SQVTM, CDR2 ANQGSEA. Trimming cost V 3 bases and J 0 bases, with 12 bases left between them. This CDR3 reads CSVDAPGGSYNEQFF. As DNA, the CDR3 is TGCAGCGTTGATGCCCCAGGTGGCTCCTACAATGAGCAGTTCTTC.

V and J are TRBV13 and TRBJ2-1, with 7 bases aligning to TRBD1. The J segment lost 7 bases and the V segment lost 4 bases, leaving 4 bases of the junction unmatched. The germline V gene has CDR1 PRHDT and CDR2 FYEKMQ (reference sequence). CDR3 length: 13 amino acids. CDR3 in amino acids: CASSSHRGNEQFF. The CDR3 DNA reads as TGTGCCAGCAGCTCACACAGGGGTAATGAGCAGTTCTTC.

The chain uses TRBV10-3 and TRBJ1-5; 7 bases line up with TRBD1. The CDR3 contains 13 residues. With 11 bases clipped from V and 4 bases from J, the junction kept 8 bases outside the gene matches. CDR1 is ENHRY and CDR2 is SYGVKD in the germline V gene. Here the CDR3 DNA reads TGTGCCTCACACAGGGGACAGAATCAGCCCCAGCATTTT. Its translation is CASHRGQNQPQHF.

The chain is built from TRBV14 and TRBJ2-3; TRBD2 agrees at 10 bases. Germline V gene data show CDR1 as SGHDN and CDR2 as FVKESK. V dropped 0 bases and J dropped 3; count of bases not matched to a gene: 6. This CDR3 comprises 17 residues. CDR3 sequence reads: CASSQDFTSGITDTQYF. In DNA form, the CDR3 reads TGTGCCAGCAGCCAAGATTTCACTAGCGGGATAACAGATACGCAGTATTTT.

This rearrangement joins TRBV29-1 to TRBJ2-5; no clear D gene. Deletions cut 3 bases from V and 0 bases from J, with 5 bases between. Germline CDR1 and CDR2: SQVTM and ANQGSEA. CDR3 length: 12 amino acids. The CDR3 is CSVDLNQETQYF. In nucleotides, the CDR3 is TGCAGCGTTGACCTAAACCAAGAGACCCAGTACTTC.